This T cell receptor beta chain is from a study of graft-versus-host responses after intestinal transplantation. Profiled with immunoSEQ multiplex PCR; TCRdb holds only in-frame clones, not every one. The sample holds over 70,000 clones, roughly 80% seen once. With 5 bases clipped from V and 0 bases from J, the junction kept 19 bases outside the gene matches. Per germline, CDR1 LNHNV and CDR2 YYDKDF (reference sequence). CDR3 length equals 20 residues. On this clone itself: Its antigen is currently unknown.

The receptor was isolated from a human donor who received an intestinal transplant. J is TRBJ1-2 and V is TRBV15; 9 positions match TRBD1. The sample here was unstimulated CD8+ T cells sorted from spleen or lymph node cells, taken before intestinal transplant. The CDR3 region is CATSERGRGQGADSNYGYTF. The CDR3 nucleotides read TGTGCCACCAGCGAACGGGGAAGGGGACAGGGAGCCGATTCTAACTATGGCTACACCTTC.